This T cell receptor (beta chain) is from a study of cytomegalovirus exposure and HLA in healthy donors. Overall study: One earlier analysis, a look at 180 million or so T cells, found 100 million to 130 million unique TCR beta sequences.

V lost 3 bases, J lost 9 bases, and 6 bases lay in between. The germline V gene encodes CDR1 DFQATT and CDR2 SNEGSKA (reference sequence). The CDR3 is made up of 10 amino acids. The table lists this clone with a few counts. PCR was performed using 60 Vbeta and 13 Jbeta primers. Methods used by the authors: An analysis that came later counted tens of millions of unique TCR beta chains, approximately 10 million shared. Generated by immunoSEQ multiplex PCR, the TCRdb table keeps only in-frame clones and is missing some. V and J calls and clone size are as listed in that table; D and trimming were resolved from the DNA. The sample carries about 110,000 clones, more than 70% recorded once.

The clonotype comes from a man aged 35-49 years in good health and CMV-seronegative. The material sequenced was PBMCs. V is TRBV20-1 and J is TRBJ2-1; D is uncertain. The CDR3 coding sequence is TGCAGTGCTAGTGGAGCTGAGCAGTTCTTC. Its protein is CSASGAEQFF.